Shown below are 12 T cell receptor beta chains from a single sample sequenced in a study of cytomegalovirus exposure and HLA in healthy donors. The PCR used 60 Vbeta and 13 Jbeta primers. Only in-frame clones appear in the TCRdb table, and some are missing; sequencing was by immunoSEQ multiplex PCR. The table has 85,000 to 100,000 clones, about three quarters seen once. Specimen: PBMCs. The receptors stem from a man aged 50-59 years in good health and CMV-seropositive.

V usage is TRBV7-6 and J usage is TRBJ1-5; TRBD1 matches at 10 bases. V dropped 5 bases and J dropped 9; count of bases not matched to a gene: 10. This CDR3 comprises 15 residues. Per the germline V gene, CDR1 is SGHVS and CDR2 is FNYEAQ. CDR3 protein: CASSAGTGADWPQHF. The CDR3 nucleotides are TGTGCCAGCAGCGCCGGGACAGGGGCTGATTGGCCCCAGCATTTT. The full variable domain, completed using reference TRBV7-6 and TRBJ1-5, is GAGVSQSPRYKVTKRGQDVALRCDPISGHVSLYWYRQALGQGPEFLTYFNYEAQQDKSGLPNDRFSAERPEGSISTLTIQRTEQRDSAMYRCASSAGTGADWPQHFGDGTRLSIL.

This clone has just a few counts. The rearrangement uses TRBV7-3 and TRBJ1-1, with D uncertain. Deletions cut 0 bases from V and 1 base from J, with 9 bases between. This CDR3 is built from 15 residues. CDR1 is SGHTA and CDR2 is FQGTGA in the germline V gene. Here the CDR3 reads CASSLTMAANTEAFF. The CDR3 DNA reads as TGTGCCAGCAGCTTAACTATGGCGGCGAACACTGAAGCTTTCTTT.

Worth noting for this clone: A read error may produce the germline difference seen at one junction end. The chain links TRBV6-5 to TRBJ1-6; D ambiguous. The CDR3 has 13 residues. Germline V lookup: CDR1 MNHEY, CDR2 SVGAGI. CDR3 region: CASSYGSWSPLNF. The CDR3 bases are TGTGCCAGCAGTTACGGCAGTTGGTCACCCCTCAACTTT.

In its sample, this clone was seen a few times. V and J are TRBV18 and TRBJ1-3; perhaps TRBD1 as D (6 bases). The CDR3 covers 18 residues. The V end lost 3 bases, the J end lost 0 bases, and 18 bases lay between the germline ends. Germline V gene data show CDR1 as KGHSH and CDR2 as LQKENI. The CDR3 nucleotides are TGTGCCAGCTCACCCTACGCCAGGACAGCCAGCTCTGGAAACACCATATATTTT. Translation gives CASSPYARTASSGNTIYF.

The chain links TRBV27 to TRBJ2-3; D unclear. Germline CDR1 is MNHEY and CDR2 is SMNVEV (reference sequence). Trimming took off 6 bases at V and 2 bases at J, with 18 bases between the two ends. The CDR3 extends over 16 amino acids. CDR3 region: CASRPVGHSDTDTQYF. The DNA for the CDR3 is TGTGCCAGCAGGCCCGTGGGCCATAGTGACACAGATACGCAGTATTTT.

In this sample, this clone turned up a few times. This rearrangement joins TRBV10-3 to TRBJ1-3; D gene ambiguous. The CDR3 spans 15 residues. V lost 5 bases, J lost 0 bases, and 11 bases lay in between. Germline V CDR1 and CDR2: ENHRY, SYGVKD. CDR3 nucleotide sequence: TGTGCCATCAGTTCTACAGTGATCTCTGGAAACACCATATATTTT. Its translation: CAISSTVISGNTIYF.

The chain has TRBV10-3 and TRBJ1-2; 7 bases fit TRBD1. The junction had 15 bases not matched to a gene; V was cut back by 8 bases and J by 6 bases. Germline V gene data show CDR1 as ENHRY and CDR2 as SYGVKD. There are 15 residues in the CDR3. In nucleotides, the CDR3 is TGTGCCATCTTCGAAAACAGGGGAAGGGCGGATGGCTACACCTTC. Its translation is CAIFENRGRADGYTF.

This chain joins TRBV5-1 and TRBJ1-1; TRBD1 might be the D (6 bases). CDR3 length: 17 residues. V lost 0 bases, J lost 3 bases, and 18 bases lay in between. CDR1 and CDR2 (germline): SGHRS, YFSETQ. DNA of the CDR3: TGCGCCAGCAGCTTGGGGGGGCAGAACTTAGTGCACACTGAAGCTTTCTTT. Translation gives CASSLGGQNLVHTEAFF.

The gene calls are TRBV5-1 and TRBJ1-5; no clear D gene. V lost 0 bases and J lost 9, with 10 bases in between. The CDR3 covers 13 residues. The germline V gene encodes CDR1 SGHRS and CDR2 YFSETQ. In DNA, the CDR3 is TGCGCCAGCAGCTTGGGTGAGGGCATGCCCCAGCATTTT. Its protein is CASSLGEGMPQHF.

This clone occurred a few times. The V gene is TRBV4-3, the J gene TRBJ2-1; 8 nucleotides match TRBD2. Germline V gene sequence: CDR1 LGHNA, CDR2 YSLEER. The CDR3 covers 16 residues. The V gene end was trimmed by 0 bases and the J gene end by 8 bases; junction bases not matched to a gene: 9. The CDR3 nucleotides are TGCGCCAGCAGCCAAGACGGGGGGGGTGGGGCCGATGAGCAGTTCTTC. Its translation is CASSQDGGGGADEQFF.

The genes are TRBV2 and TRBJ2-3; TRBD1 might be the D (5 bases). The CDR3 sequence is 15 residues long. Germline CDR1 and CDR2: SNHLY and FYNNEI. The V end was cut by 6 bases, the J end by 1 base, with 14 bases between. The CDR3 DNA follows: TGTGCCAGCAGGGAAACAGGATCCCGCACAGATACGCAGTATTTT. This codes for CASRETGSRTDTQYF.

V usage is TRBV19 and J usage is TRBJ2-6, with no clear D. Trimming shortened V by 5 bases and J by 1 base, and 6 bases separated the two germline ends. Germline CDR1 is LNHDA and CDR2 is SQIVND (reference sequence). The CDR3 sequence is 14 residues long. This CDR3 reads CASSYFSGANVLTF. The CDR3 region has the DNA TGTGCCAGTAGTTACTTTTCTGGGGCCAACGTCCTGACTTTC.